This T cell receptor beta chain came from a study of tumor-infiltrating lymphocytes in primary liver carcinoma. Study-wide background: The neoplasms were of stage T1-T3 N0M0, with dimensions of roughly 4.2 to 10 cm across. Study outcomes and limitations: The study found a significantly higher top-250-clone fraction in tumors than in blood (p = 0.039). Tumor-adjacent and tumor-blood pairs displayed less overlap than did pairs of tumor regions.

The study co-extracted DNA and RNA from 20-30 mg of unsorted bulk tissue. Among the patients, all had chronic HBV infection and none had been treated. On this clonotype itself: Its antigen is not known. The junction departs from the called germline gene at one end, perhaps through a read error.

Germline values: CDR1 MNHEY, CDR2 SVGEGT. The length of the CDR3 is 15 residues. From 500 ng of total RNA, TCR beta-specific cDNA was reverse-transcribed using a constant-region primer. The TCR beta library was amplified through three nested multiplex PCR rounds in a modified ARM-PCR procedure. For approximately 11 cycles apiece, the opening two PCR rounds ran with TRBV1-TRBV30 forward primers and a C-beta reverse primer. Each CDR3 protein gets one entry after TCRdb re-called the multiplex PCR reads with MiXCR. Of fewer than 50,000 distinct CDR3 sequences listed, around 75% are singletons. The chain recombines TRBV6-2 or TRBV6-3 with TRBJ2-5; D perhaps matches TRBD2 (6 bases). This clonotype originated in a woman aged 25 to 39 with primary liver carcinoma and hepatitis B virus infection. The sequenced sample consisted of tumor-adjacent normal liver tissue. The CDR3 spells CVSTYSVVSGETQYF. The CDR3 DNA sequence: TGTGTCAGCACTTACTCAGTAGTGTCGGGAGAGACCCAATACTTC.